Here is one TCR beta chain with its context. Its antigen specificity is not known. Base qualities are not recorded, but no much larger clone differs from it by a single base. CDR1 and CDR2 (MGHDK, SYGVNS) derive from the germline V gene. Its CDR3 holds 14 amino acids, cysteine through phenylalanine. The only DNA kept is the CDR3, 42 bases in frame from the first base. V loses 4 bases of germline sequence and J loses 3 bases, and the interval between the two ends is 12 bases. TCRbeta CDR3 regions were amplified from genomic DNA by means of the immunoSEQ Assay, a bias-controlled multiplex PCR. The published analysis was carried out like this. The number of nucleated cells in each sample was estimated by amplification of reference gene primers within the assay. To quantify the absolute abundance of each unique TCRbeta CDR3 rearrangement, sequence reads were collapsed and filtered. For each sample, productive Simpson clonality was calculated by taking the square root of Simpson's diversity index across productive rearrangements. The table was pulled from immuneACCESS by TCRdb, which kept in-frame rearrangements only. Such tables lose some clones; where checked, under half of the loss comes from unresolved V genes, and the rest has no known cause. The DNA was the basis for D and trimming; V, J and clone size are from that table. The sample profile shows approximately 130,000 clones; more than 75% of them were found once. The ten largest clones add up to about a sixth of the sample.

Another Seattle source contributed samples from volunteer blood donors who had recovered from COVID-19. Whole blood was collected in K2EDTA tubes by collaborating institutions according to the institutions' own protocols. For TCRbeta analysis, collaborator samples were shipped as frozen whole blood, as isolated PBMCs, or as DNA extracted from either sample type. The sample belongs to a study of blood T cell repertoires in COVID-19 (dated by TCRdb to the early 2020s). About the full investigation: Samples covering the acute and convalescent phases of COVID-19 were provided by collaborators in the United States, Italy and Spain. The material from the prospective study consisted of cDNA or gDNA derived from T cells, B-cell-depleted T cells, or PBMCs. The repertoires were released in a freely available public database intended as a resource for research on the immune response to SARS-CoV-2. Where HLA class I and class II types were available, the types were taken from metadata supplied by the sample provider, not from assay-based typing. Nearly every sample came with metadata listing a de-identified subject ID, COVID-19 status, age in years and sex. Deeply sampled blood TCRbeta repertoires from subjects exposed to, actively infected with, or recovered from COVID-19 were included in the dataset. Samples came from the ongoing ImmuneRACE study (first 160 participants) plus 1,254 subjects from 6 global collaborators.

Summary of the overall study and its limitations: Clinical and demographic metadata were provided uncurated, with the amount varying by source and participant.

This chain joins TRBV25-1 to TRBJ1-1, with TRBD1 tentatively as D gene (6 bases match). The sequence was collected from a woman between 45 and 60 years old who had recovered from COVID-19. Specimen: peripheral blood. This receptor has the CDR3 CASSVTGLDTEAFF. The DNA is TGTGCCAGCAGTGTTACAGGGTTGGACACTGAAGCTTTCTTT.